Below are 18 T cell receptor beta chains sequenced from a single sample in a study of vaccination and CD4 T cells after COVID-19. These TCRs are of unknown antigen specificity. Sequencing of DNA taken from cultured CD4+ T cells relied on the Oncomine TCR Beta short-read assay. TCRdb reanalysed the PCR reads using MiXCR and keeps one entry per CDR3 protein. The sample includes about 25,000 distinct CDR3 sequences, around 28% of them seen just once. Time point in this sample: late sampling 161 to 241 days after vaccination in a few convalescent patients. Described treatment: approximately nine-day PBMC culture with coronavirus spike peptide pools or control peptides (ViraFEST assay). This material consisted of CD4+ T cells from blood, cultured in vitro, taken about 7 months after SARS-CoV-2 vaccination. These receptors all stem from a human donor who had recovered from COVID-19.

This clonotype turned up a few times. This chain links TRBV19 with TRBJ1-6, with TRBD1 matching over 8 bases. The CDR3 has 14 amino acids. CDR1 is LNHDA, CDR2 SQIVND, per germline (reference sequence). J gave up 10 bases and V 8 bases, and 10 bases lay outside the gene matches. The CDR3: CASRSQGAGSPLHF. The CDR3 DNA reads TGTGCCAGTCGGAGTCAGGGGGCCGGGTCACCCCTCCACTTT.

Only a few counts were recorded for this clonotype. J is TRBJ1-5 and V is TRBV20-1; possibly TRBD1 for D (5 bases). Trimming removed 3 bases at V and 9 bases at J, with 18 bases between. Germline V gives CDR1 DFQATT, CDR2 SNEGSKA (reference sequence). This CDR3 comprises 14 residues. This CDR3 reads CSASERGVGAPQHF. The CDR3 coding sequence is TGCAGTGCTAGCGAAAGAGGGGTGGGTGCGCCCCAGCATTTT.

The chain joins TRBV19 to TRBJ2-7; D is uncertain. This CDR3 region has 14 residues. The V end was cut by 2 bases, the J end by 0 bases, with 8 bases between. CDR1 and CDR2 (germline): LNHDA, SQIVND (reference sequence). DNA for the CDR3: TGTGCCAGTAGTATAAGTAGGACCTCCTACGAGCAGTACTTC. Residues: CASSISRTSYEQYF.

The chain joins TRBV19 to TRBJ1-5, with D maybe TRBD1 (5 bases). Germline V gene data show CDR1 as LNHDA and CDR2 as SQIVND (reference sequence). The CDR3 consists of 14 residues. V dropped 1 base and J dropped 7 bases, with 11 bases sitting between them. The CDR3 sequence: CASSIGGRHQPQHF. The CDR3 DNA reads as TGTGCCAGTAGTATAGGGGGCAGGCACCAGCCCCAGCATTTT. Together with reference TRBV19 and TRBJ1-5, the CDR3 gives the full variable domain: DGGITQSPKYLFRKEGQNVTLSCEQNLNHDAMYWYRQDPGQGLRLIYYSQIVNDFQKGDIAEGYSVSREKKESFPLTVTSAQKNPTAFYLCASSIGGRHQPQHFGDGTRLSIL.

The CDR3 region is CASSRTLDQPQHF. CDR3 DNA: TGTGCCAGCAGTCGGACACTCGATCAGCCCCAGCATTTT. The chain combines TRBV2 with TRBJ1-5, with D perhaps TRBD1 (5 bases). Trimming stripped 5 bases from V and 5 bases from J, with 10 bases between. The CDR3 contains 13 residues. Germline V gene data show CDR1 as SNHLY and CDR2 as FYNNEI.

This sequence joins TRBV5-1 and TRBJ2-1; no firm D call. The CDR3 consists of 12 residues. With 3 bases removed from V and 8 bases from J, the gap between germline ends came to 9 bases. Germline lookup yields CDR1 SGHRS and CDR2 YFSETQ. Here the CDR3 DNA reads TGCGCCAGCAGCTCTAGGATGGATGAGCAGTTCTTC. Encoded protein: CASSSRMDEQFF.

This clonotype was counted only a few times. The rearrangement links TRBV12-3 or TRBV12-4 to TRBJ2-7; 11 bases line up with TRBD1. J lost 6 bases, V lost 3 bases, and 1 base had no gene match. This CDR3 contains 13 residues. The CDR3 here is CASSLGTGGEQYF. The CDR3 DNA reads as TGTGCCAGCAGTTTGGGGACAGGGGGCGAGCAGTACTTC.

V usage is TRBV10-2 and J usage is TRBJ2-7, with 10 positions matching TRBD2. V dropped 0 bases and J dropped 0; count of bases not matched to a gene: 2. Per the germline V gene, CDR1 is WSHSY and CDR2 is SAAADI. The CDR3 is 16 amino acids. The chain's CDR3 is CASSESLAGFSYEQYF. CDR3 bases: TGCGCCAGCAGTGAGTCACTAGCGGGATTCTCCTACGAGCAGTACTTC.

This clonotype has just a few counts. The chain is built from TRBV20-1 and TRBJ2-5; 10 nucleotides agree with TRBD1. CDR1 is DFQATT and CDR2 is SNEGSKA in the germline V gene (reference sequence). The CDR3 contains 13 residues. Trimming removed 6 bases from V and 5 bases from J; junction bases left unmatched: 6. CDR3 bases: TGCAGTGCCCGGACAGGGGGGATCGAGACCCAGTACTTC. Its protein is CSARTGGIETQYF.

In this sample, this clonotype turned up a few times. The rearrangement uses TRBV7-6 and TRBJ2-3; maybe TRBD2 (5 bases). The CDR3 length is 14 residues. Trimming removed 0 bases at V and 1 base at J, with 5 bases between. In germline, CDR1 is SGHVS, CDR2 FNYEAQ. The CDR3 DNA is TGTGCCAGCAGCTTAGCTAGCGGCACAGATACGCAGTATTTT. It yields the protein CASSLASGTDTQYF.

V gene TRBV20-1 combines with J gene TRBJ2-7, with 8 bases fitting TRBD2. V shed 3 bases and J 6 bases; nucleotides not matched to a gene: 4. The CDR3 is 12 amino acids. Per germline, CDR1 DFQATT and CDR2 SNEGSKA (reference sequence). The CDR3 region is CSASGTRGEQYF. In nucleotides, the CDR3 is TGCAGTGCTAGCGGGACTAGGGGCGAGCAGTACTTC.

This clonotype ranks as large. CDR3 coding DNA: TGTGCCAGCAACCCGAGCTTGGGAATCTTAGGGGAGCAGTACTTC. This gives the protein CASNPSLGILGEQYF. The chain combines TRBV6-1 with TRBJ2-7; D unresolved. The CDR3 consists of 15 residues. The V end was cut by 7 bases, the J end by 7 bases, with 23 bases between. Germline CDR1 MNHNS, CDR2 SASEGT.

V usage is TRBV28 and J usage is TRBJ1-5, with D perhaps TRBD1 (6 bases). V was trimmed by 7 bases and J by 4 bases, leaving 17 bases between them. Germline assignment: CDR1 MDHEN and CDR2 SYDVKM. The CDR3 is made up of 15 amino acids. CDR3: CASKNGAGANQPQHF. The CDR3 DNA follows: TGTGCCAGCAAGAACGGGGCAGGGGCTAATCAGCCCCAGCATTTT.

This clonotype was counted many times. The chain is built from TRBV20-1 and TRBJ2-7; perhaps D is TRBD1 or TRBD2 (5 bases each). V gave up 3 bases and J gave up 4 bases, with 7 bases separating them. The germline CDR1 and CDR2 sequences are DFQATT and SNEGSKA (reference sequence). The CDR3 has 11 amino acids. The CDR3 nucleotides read TGCAGTGCTAGGAGGGGATACGAGCAGTACTTC. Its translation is CSARRGYEQYF.

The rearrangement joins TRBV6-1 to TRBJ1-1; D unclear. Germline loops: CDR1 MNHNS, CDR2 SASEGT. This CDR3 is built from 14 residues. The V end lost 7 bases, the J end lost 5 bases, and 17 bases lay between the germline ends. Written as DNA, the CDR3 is TGTGCCAGCATGAACCGGCGCCCGGGGACTGAAGCTTTCTTT. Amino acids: CASMNRRPGTEAFF.

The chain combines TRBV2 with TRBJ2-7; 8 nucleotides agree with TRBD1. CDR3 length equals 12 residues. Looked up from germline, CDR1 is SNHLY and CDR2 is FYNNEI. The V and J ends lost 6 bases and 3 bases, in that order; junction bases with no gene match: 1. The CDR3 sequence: CASSGQGYEQYF. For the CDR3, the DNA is TGTGCCAGCAGCGGACAGGGCTACGAGCAGTACTTC.

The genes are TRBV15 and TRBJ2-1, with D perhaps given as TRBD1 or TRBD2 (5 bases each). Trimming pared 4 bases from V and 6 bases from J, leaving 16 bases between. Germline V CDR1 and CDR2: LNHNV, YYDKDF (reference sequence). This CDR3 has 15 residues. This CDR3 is CATSNRDRNSNEQFF. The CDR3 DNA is TGTGCCACCAGCAACCGGGACCGAAACTCCAATGAGCAGTTCTTC.

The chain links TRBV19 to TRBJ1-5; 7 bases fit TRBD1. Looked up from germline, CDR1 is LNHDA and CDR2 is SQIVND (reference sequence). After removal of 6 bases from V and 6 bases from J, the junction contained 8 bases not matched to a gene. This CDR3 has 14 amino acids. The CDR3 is CASRSDRRIQPQHF. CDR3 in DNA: TGTGCCAGTAGATCGGACAGGCGGATTCAGCCCCAGCATTTT.